The entry below gives a single TCR beta chain sequence along with its context. MiXCR, applied by TCRdb to the PCR reads, yields one record per CDR3 protein. Of under 600,000 distinct CDR3 sequences in the sample, approximately 25% were seen once. This entry is derived from a study of molecular identifiers for immune sequencing clone quantification. The CDR3 extends over 13 amino acids. The germline gives CDR1 SEHNR, CDR2 FQNEAQ (reference sequence). V gave up 1 base and J gave up 1 base, with 4 bases separating them. Material: naive CD8+ T cells from blood, with Jurkat cell RNA spiked in. Subset given: FACS-sorted CD8+CD4-CCR7+CD45RA+ naive T cells. The origin of this receptor is a human donor in good health. Some libraries in this study had Jurkat cell RNA spiked in. The V and J genes are TRBV7-9 and TRBJ1-2; no reliable D call. In nucleotides, the CDR3 is TGTGCCAGCAGCTTAGGGGATAACTATGGCTACACCTTC. It specifies CASSLGDNYGYTF.